This T cell receptor beta chain originates from a study of chemoradiotherapy in HPV16-positive cancers. Profiled with immunoSEQ multiplex PCR; TCRdb holds only in-frame clones, not every one. The sample contains some 10,000 clones, about 89% of which appear only once. Samples were taken several times over chemoradiotherapy. The specimen was blood, collected from a patient who underwent chemoradiotherapy. The clonotype was recovered from a human donor with HPV-associated anogenital cancer.

The chain's CDR3 is CASSKERDNPNYGYTF. The DNA for the CDR3 is TGTGCCAGCAGCAAAGAAAGGGACAACCCTAACTATGGCTACACCTTC. The gene calls are TRBV21-1 and TRBJ1-2; whether TRBD1, the table's D call, matches the DNA was not checked. TRBV21-1 is described as a pseudogene. The CDR3 length is 16 residues.